Listed here are 31 T cell receptor beta chains from one sample, sequenced in a study of type 1 regulatory T cells (dated by TCRdb to 2020 to 2022). This sample was sequenced with an Illumina MiSeq. TCRdb trimmed the raw reads at Q25, called clones with MiXCR and kept productive beta chains. Records with the same CDR3 protein are collapsed into one entry carrying the most frequent genes and DNA. The sample yields 60,000 to 75,000 distinct CDR3 sequences; under 25% were counted once. The ten largest clones capture roughly 8% of the sample. What these receptors recognize is not known. Paper-wide results and their limitations: Compared with non-Tr1 cells, Tr1 cells had a TCR repertoire that was more restricted, a finding the study read as clonal expansion induced by alloantigen.

The sample taken for sequencing was cultured type 1 regulatory T (Tr1) cells, either the whole culture or a sorted fraction (not recorded which). What this sample's cell subset or site label stands for: type 1 regulatory T cells sorted from the T-allo10 product. The receptors were gathered from a human donor in good health.

This clonotype has a handful of counts. J is TRBJ2-2 and V is TRBV7-3; 7 nucleotides align to TRBD1. The length of the CDR3 is 15 residues. With 4 bases clipped from V and 4 bases from J, the junction kept 6 bases outside the gene matches. Germline values: CDR1 SGHTA, CDR2 FQGTGA. The DNA for the CDR3 is TGTGCCAGCAGCTCCCGGACAGGTTCCACCGGGGAGCTGTTTTTT. Translation: CASSSRTGSTGELFF. Based on the CDR3 plus reference TRBV7-3 and TRBJ2-2, the full variable domain is GAGVSQTPSNKVTEKGKYVELRCDPISGHTALYWYRQSLGQGPEFLIYFQGTGAADDSGLPNDRFFAVRPEGSVSTLKIQRTERGDSAVYLCASSSRTGSTGELFFGEGSRLTVL.

This clonotype was seen a few times. The gene calls are TRBV6-5 and TRBJ2-1, with 7 bases that match TRBD2. Per the germline V gene, CDR1 is MNHEY and CDR2 is SVGAGI. The CDR3 covers 15 residues. Germline trimming cut 2 bases from V and 8 bases from J; bases unmatched to any gene: 9. The CDR3 nucleotides read TGTGCCAGCAGTTACAAGGGACTACCTCGCGATGAGCAGTTCTTC. Amino acid sequence: CASSYKGLPRDEQFF.

CDR3 residues: CASSHRTGGDQPQHF. As DNA, the CDR3 is TGCGCCAGCAGCCACCGGACAGGGGGCGATCAGCCCCAGCATTTT. The chain links TRBV4-3 to TRBJ1-5, with 11 bases that match TRBD1. V gave up 3 bases and J gave up 5 bases; unmatched junction bases: 3. The CDR3 has 15 amino acids. The V gene's germline CDR1 is LGHNA and CDR2 YSLEER.

The rearrangement uses TRBV5-6 and TRBJ2-7; D may match TRBD1 or TRBD2 (6 bases each). V lost 1 base to trimming and J lost 6 bases, with 14 bases between them. The CDR3 is made up of 14 amino acids. Germline CDR1 is SGHDT and CDR2 is YYEEEE. The CDR3 here is CASSLTTGGSEQYF. CDR3 nucleotide sequence: TGTGCCAGCAGCTTGACGACAGGAGGGTCCGAGCAGTACTTC.

There are many counts of this clonotype. This chain links TRBV2 with TRBJ2-6; the match to TRBD2 covers 12 bases. Trimming cost V 3 bases and J 0 bases; bases outside gene matches: 6. This CDR3 is 19 amino acids long. Germline V gives CDR1 SNHLY, CDR2 FYNNEI. DNA of the CDR3: TGTGCCAGCAGTGAGCTAGCGGGAGGGCCGGGCTCTGGGGCCAACGTCCTGACTTTC. Translated: CASSELAGGPGSGANVLTF.

A few counts support this clonotype. The V and J genes are TRBV5-1 and TRBJ2-3, with D hard to call. The V end was cut by 4 bases, the J end by 7 bases, with 10 bases between. This CDR3 contains 12 residues. Germline CDR1 is SGHRS and CDR2 is YFSETQ. CDR3 residues: CASSLPSNTQYF. In DNA form, the CDR3 reads TGCGCCAGCAGCCTACCCTCAAATACGCAGTATTTT.

The chain joins TRBV29-1 to TRBJ1-3, with 8 nucleotides matching TRBD1. V trimming: 6 bases; J trimming: 7 bases; junction bases outside the gene matches: 8. There are 13 residues in the CDR3. Germline V lookup: CDR1 SQVTM, CDR2 ANQGSEA. The CDR3 spells CSVRSDRGNTIYF. The CDR3 bases are TGCAGCGTCAGGTCAGACAGGGGCAACACCATATATTTT.

CDR3 sequence reads: CASSLDRRAEAFF. DNA of the CDR3: TGCGCCAGCAGCTTGGATCGGAGGGCTGAAGCTTTCTTT. The chain combines TRBV5-1 with TRBJ1-1; D is unresolved. Germline values: CDR1 SGHRS, CDR2 YFSETQ. The ends were cut back, 0 bases at V and 6 bases at J, with 9 bases in the middle. This CDR3 spans 13 amino acids.

The rearrangement links TRBV18 to TRBJ2-2; D gene ambiguous. The CDR3 contains 14 residues. CDR1 is KGHSH and CDR2 is LQKENI in the germline V gene. Trimming removed 0 bases at V and 5 bases at J, with 7 bases between. The CDR3 loop reads CASSPPAGTGELFF. The CDR3 region has the DNA TGTGCCAGCTCACCACCGGCCGGGACCGGGGAGCTGTTTTTT. The full variable domain, in which reference TRBV18 and TRBJ2-2 provide the parts outside the CDR3, is NAGVMQNPRHLVRRRGQEARLRCSPMKGHSHVYWYRQLPEEGLKFMVYLQKENIIDESGMPKERFSAEFPKEGPSILRIQQVVRGDSAAYFCASSPPAGTGELFFGEGSRLTVL.

This clonotype was counted between two and nine times. The chain employs TRBV25-1 and TRBJ2-7; the D gene could be TRBD1 or TRBD2 (6 bases each). The CDR3 contains 13 residues. CDR1 is MGHDK, CDR2 SYGVNS, per germline. V shed 2 bases and J shed 9 bases, with 14 bases lying between them. CDR3 sequence (DNA): TGTGCCAGCAGTGAAGGGGGGCGCAGGGGGCAGTACTTC. Amino acid sequence: CASSEGGRRGQYF.

The rearrangement uses TRBV7-3 and TRBJ2-1; D might be TRBD2 (6 bases). The V end lost 2 bases, the J end lost 8 bases, and 16 bases lay between the germline ends. The CDR3 runs 15 residues. Per germline, CDR1 SGHTA and CDR2 FQGTGA. The CDR3 sequence: CASSLALAGLDEQFF. The CDR3 coding sequence is TGTGCCAGCAGCTTAGCACTAGCAGGCCTCGATGAGCAGTTCTTC.

The V gene is TRBV6-1, the J gene TRBJ1-5; 10 nucleotides match TRBD1. The CDR3 spans 15 residues. V was pared by 0 bases and J by 7 bases, with 3 bases of the junction left unmatched. CDR1 and CDR2 (germline): MNHNS, SASEGT. Here the CDR3 reads CASSEAGTGDQPQHF. In DNA, the CDR3 is TGTGCCAGCAGTGAAGCCGGGACAGGGGACCAGCCCCAGCATTTT.

CDR3 sequence: CASSPPSGLADNEQFF. The CDR3 DNA sequence: TGTGCCAGCTCACCCCCGAGTGGACTAGCGGACAATGAGCAGTTCTTC. V is TRBV18 and J is TRBJ2-1; 10 bases are shared with TRBD2. Germline-derived CDR1 and CDR2 are KGHSH and LQKENI. This CDR3 is 16 amino acids long. V was pared by 3 bases and J by 5 bases, with 7 bases of the junction left unmatched.

Only a few counts were recorded for this clonotype. Written as DNA, the CDR3 is TGCGCCAGCAGTCCTAACAGGGGAAGTTGGTACGAGCAGTACTTC. It yields the protein CASSPNRGSWYEQYF. The chain combines TRBV5-1 with TRBJ2-7, with TRBD1 matching over 7 bases. V lost 5 bases to trimming and J lost 4 bases; unmatched junction nucleotides: 12. This CDR3 spans 15 amino acids. Germline CDR1 reads SGHRS; CDR2 reads YFSETQ.

This clonotype was counted only a few times. The chain combines TRBV6-2 or TRBV6-3 with TRBJ1-1; D call uncertain. This CDR3 is 14 amino acids long. Germline V gene sequence: CDR1 MNHEY, CDR2 SVGEGT. Trimming stripped 1 base from V and 0 bases from J, with 6 bases between. The CDR3 DNA sequence: TGTGCCAGCAGTTACTTGACATTGAACACTGAAGCTTTCTTT. Amino acid sequence: CASSYLTLNTEAFF.

This chain links TRBV21-1 with TRBJ2-3. TRBV21-1 is assigned pseudogene status. The CDR3 spans 11 residues. The CDR3 is CASNKTDTQYF. The CDR3 nucleotides are TGTGCCAGCAACAAAACAGATACGCAGTATTTT.

This clonotype was recorded many times. CDR3 nucleotides: TGCGCCAGCAATAAGGAGGGGAGGTACGAGCAGTACTTC. Its protein product is CASNKEGRYEQYF. The chain is built from TRBV5-1 and TRBJ2-7; the D gene is possibly TRBD2 (6 bases). Looked up from germline, CDR1 is SGHRS and CDR2 is YFSETQ. V lost 6 bases and J 4 bases, leaving 14 bases between the germline ends. The CDR3 totals 13 residues.

This chain joins TRBV5-1 and TRBJ1-5, with TRBD1 matching 7 bases. The CDR3 has 15 amino acids. V gave up 4 bases and J gave up 6 bases; unmatched junction bases: 10. Germline values: CDR1 SGHRS, CDR2 YFSETQ. The CDR3 is CASSAGEGAGQPQHF. The CDR3 bases are TGCGCCAGCAGCGCCGGAGAGGGGGCGGGTCAGCCCCAGCATTTT.

This clonotype appeared a few times. This chain links TRBV5-1 with TRBJ2-1; 8 nucleotides align to TRBD2. The V gene's germline CDR1 is SGHRS and CDR2 YFSETQ. The junction had 7 bases not matched to a gene; V was cut back by 3 bases and J by 5 bases. This CDR3 contains 15 residues. Written as DNA, the CDR3 is TGCGCCAGCAGCTCGGAAGGGACTAGACACAATGAGCAGTTCTTC. Translating it yields CASSSEGTRHNEQFF.

The chain is built from TRBV6-1 and TRBJ2-5; 9 nucleotides align to TRBD1. The CDR3 has 15 residues. V was pared by 4 bases and J by 1 base, with 4 bases of the junction left unmatched. CDR1 and CDR2 from the germline V gene are MNHNS and SASEGT. CDR3 nucleotide sequence: TGTGCCAGCAGTGGGGGGACAGGGTCCCAAGAGACCCAGTACTTC. This translates into CASSGGTGSQETQYF.

Only a few counts were recorded for this clonotype. CDR3 nucleotide sequence: TGTGCCAGCAGTCTCACGCACCGCGCCTCCGGCAAAAACATTCAGTACTTC. Amino acids: CASSLTHRASGKNIQYF. This chain connects TRBV12-3 or TRBV12-4 to TRBJ2-4; D unresolved. V was clipped by 5 bases and J by 3 bases, with 20 bases between them. The CDR3 has 17 amino acids.

This clonotype has more than one count but fewer than ten. The genes are TRBV9 and TRBJ1-1, with D perhaps TRBD1 (5 bases). The CDR3 has 12 residues. Germline V gene sequence: CDR1 SGDLS, CDR2 YYNGEE. Trimming pared 3 bases from V and 4 bases from J, leaving 7 bases between. In DNA form, the CDR3 reads TGTGCCAGCAGCGCGGGGGGCACTGAAGCTTTCTTT. This codes for CASSAGGTEAFF.

CDR3 sequence: CASSLGKTVPNTGELFF. Here the CDR3 DNA reads TGCGCCAGCAGCTTGGGCAAGACAGTCCCGAACACCGGGGAGCTGTTTTTT. This chain uses TRBV5-1 with TRBJ2-2; tentative D call: TRBD1 (5 bases). Per germline, CDR1 SGHRS and CDR2 YFSETQ. The V gene lost 0 bases and the J gene lost 0 bases, with 12 bases spanning the gap. This CDR3 has 17 residues.

This clonotype was seen at least ten times. At one of its ends the junction is not consistent with the germline gene, which may arise from a read error. The gene calls are TRBV5-1 and TRBJ2-3; no firm D call. Per the germline V gene, CDR1 is SGHRS and CDR2 is YFSETQ. CDR3 length equals 13 residues. CDR3 bases: TGCGCCAGCAGCCACTATAGCAAAGATACGCAGTATTTT. Amino acids: CASSHYSKDTQYF.

This chain connects TRBV3-1 to TRBJ2-5; a possible D gene is TRBD1 (5 bases). The CDR3 sequence is 14 residues long. Trimming pared 0 bases from V and 7 bases from J, leaving 12 bases between. Looked up from germline, CDR1 is LGHDT and CDR2 is YNNKEL (reference sequence). CDR3 protein: CASSQDTRQGTQYF. The CDR3 DNA is TGTGCCAGCAGCCAAGATACCCGGCAGGGGACCCAGTACTTC.

This clonotype showed up just a few times. The V and J genes are TRBV5-1 and TRBJ1-1; a weak D match, TRBD1 (6 bases). CDR1 and CDR2 (germline): SGHRS, YFSETQ. V dropped 4 bases and J dropped 2 bases, with 21 bases sitting between them. The CDR3 consists of 17 residues. The DNA of the CDR3 is TGCGCCAGCAGCGCCCAGGTAGTAGGACAGAAAAACACTGAAGCTTTCTTT. This gives the protein CASSAQVVGQKNTEAFF.

This clonotype was seen at least ten times. The chain employs TRBV19 and TRBJ2-2; TRBD1 matches at 7 bases. Germline values: CDR1 LNHDA, CDR2 SQIVND (reference sequence). This CDR3 is built from 15 residues. V gave up 6 bases and J gave up 6 bases; unmatched junction bases: 10. The CDR3: CASSPDRLSSGELFF. The CDR3, as DNA: TGTGCCAGTAGCCCGGACAGGCTTTCATCCGGGGAGCTGTTTTTT.

This clonotype has only a few counts. The rearrangement uses TRBV27 and TRBJ2-1; D perhaps matches TRBD2 (5 bases). The CDR3 is made up of 17 amino acids. Per the germline V gene, CDR1 is MNHEY and CDR2 is SMNVEV (reference sequence). The germline V and J ends were trimmed by 2 bases and 1 base, with 15 bases remaining between them. The CDR3 sequence is CASSLGWTHLSYNEQFF. CDR3 nucleotides: TGTGCCAGCAGTTTAGGCTGGACTCACCTATCCTACAATGAGCAGTTCTTC.

This clonotype was found once. The rearrangement uses TRBV14 and TRBJ2-1; the D gene is possibly TRBD2 (7 bases). Looked up from germline, CDR1 is SGHDN and CDR2 is FVKESK. The CDR3 contains 16 residues. Trimming removed 4 bases at V and 12 bases at J, with 25 bases between. This CDR3 is CASSLKPIRRGGGQFF. The CDR3 nucleotides read TGTGCCAGCAGCCTAAAACCCATCCGGAGGGGGGGGGGGCAGTTCTTC.

This chain connects TRBV6-1 to TRBJ1-1; TRBD1 is a possible D gene (6 bases). Germline CDR1 and CDR2: MNHNS and SASEGT. V lost 7 bases, J lost 10 bases, and 22 bases lay in between. This CDR3 has 14 residues. CDR3 loop: CASTQGGSLVVAFF. The CDR3 coding sequence is TGTGCCAGCACCCAAGGGGGGAGCCTTGTCGTAGCTTTCTTT.

This clonotype occurred a few times. The genes are TRBV5-1 and TRBJ1-6; D gene unclear. Trimming took off 4 bases at V and 6 bases at J, with 5 bases between the two ends. CDR1 is SGHRS, CDR2 YFSETQ, per germline. The CDR3 contains 12 residues. CDR3 in DNA: TGCGCCAGCAGCACGAGTAATTCACCCCTCCACTTT. Protein: CASSTSNSPLHF.